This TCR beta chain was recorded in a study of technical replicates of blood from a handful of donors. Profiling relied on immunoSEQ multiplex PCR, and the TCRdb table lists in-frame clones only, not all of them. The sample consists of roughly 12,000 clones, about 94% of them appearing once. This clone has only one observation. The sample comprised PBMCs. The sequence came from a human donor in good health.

The CDR3 loop reads CASTLRGPSTDTQYF. DNA for the CDR3: TGCGCCAGCACTCTTCGCGGGCCAAGCACAGATACGCAGTATTTT. The J gene is TRBJ2-3, the V gene TRBV5-1, with a tentative D call TRBD2 (5 bases). The CDR3 runs 15 residues. Per the germline V gene, CDR1 is SGHRS and CDR2 is YFSETQ. Trimming cost V 6 bases and J 0 bases, with 14 bases left between them. Using reference TRBV5-1 and TRBJ2-3 for the parts outside the CDR3, the full variable domain is KAGVTQTPRYLIKTRGQQVTLSCSPISGHRSVSWYQQTPGQGLQFLFEYFSETQRNKGNFPGRFSGRQFSNSRSEMNVSTLELGDSALYLCASTLRGPSTDTQYFGPGTRLTVL.